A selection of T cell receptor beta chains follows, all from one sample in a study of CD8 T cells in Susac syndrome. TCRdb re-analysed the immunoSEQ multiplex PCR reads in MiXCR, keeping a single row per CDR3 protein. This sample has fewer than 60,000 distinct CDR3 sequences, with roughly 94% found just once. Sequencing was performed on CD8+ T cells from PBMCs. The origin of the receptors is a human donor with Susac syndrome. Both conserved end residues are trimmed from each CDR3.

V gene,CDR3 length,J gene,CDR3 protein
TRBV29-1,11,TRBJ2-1,SVGLAGYNEQF
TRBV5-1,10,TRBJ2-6,ASRTGANVLT
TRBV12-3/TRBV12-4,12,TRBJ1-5,ASKRGPLDQPQH
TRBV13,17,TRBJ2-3,ASSSLLTSGGPSTDTQY
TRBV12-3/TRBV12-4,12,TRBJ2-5,ASSLGQNKETQY
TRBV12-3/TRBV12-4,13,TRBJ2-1,ASSLVPDSYNEQF
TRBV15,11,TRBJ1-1,ATSRDRGTEAF
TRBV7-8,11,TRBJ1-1,ASSWPGGTEAF
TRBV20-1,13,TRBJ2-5,SARSLAGSQETQY
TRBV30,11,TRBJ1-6,ACSGTYNSPLH
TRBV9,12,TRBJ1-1,ASSVEGEGTEAF
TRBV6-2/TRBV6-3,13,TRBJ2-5,ASTHRRAEQETQY
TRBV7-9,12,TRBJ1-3,ASSAGQGGNTIY
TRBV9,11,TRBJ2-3,ASSVAGSDTQY
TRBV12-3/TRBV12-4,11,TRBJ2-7,ASSPFGQGEQY
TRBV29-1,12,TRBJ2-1,SAELGLSPNEQF
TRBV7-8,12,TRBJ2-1,ASSLALPYNEQF
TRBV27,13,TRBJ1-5,ASSLSGGGSQPQH
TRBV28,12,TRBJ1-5,ASRGIDSNQPQH
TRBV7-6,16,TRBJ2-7,ASSLVAGGLHGSYEQY
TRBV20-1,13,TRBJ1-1,SARWDRSMNTEAF
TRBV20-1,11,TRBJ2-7,SARDGQDYEQY
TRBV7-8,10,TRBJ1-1,ASSGGNTEAF
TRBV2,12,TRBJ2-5,ASRGQGQQETQY
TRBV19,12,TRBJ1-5,ASSIGGSNQPQH
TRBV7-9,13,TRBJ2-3,ASSLGRVPTDTQY
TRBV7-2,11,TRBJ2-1,ASSYGYYNEQF
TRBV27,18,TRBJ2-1,ASSPNPRQGGSRSYNEQF
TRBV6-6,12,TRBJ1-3,ASSTWTEGNTIY
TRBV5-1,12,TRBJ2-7,ASSLSGGAHEQY
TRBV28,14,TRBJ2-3,ASSLLSRGGGDTQY
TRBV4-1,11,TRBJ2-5,ASSPGLEETQY
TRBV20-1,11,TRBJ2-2,SARDGLGGELF
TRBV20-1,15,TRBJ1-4,SARAFSRGANEEKLF
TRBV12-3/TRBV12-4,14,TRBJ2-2,ASSLQRGGFVGELF
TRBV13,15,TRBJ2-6,ASSYGQGFIGANVLT
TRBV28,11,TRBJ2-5,ASQRSSLETQY
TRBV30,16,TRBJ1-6,AWSLWRTGSSYNSPLH
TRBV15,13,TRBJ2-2,ATSYGGPNTGELF
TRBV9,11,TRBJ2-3,ASSVVSGEAQY
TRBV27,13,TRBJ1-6,ASSLRDRADSPLH
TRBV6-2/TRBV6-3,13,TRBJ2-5,ASSYSAERRETQY
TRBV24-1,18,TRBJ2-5,ATTQTGGLAGGPMGETQY
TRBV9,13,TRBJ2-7,ASSAGTGTGRLQY
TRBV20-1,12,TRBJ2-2,SATDGFDTGELF
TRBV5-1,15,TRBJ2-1,ASSQTSGGASYNEQF
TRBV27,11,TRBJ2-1,ASSLSSYNEQF
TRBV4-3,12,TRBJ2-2,ASSTLRGAGELF
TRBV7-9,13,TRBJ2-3,ASSLVGGQTDTQY
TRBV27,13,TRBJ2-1,ASRYRDRPFDEQF